This T cell receptor (beta chain) was sequenced during a study of pediatric ulcerative colitis (dated by TCRdb to the late 2010s). Looking at the study overall: Among the ulcerative colitis patients, about seven had pancolitis and two had left-sided colitis, and histology in every patient was consistent with ulcerative colitis. From nine newly diagnosed, treatment-naive pediatric ulcerative colitis patients and four non-IBD control children, paired blood and rectal samples were collected. Using the Pediatric Ulcerative Colitis Activity Index, a couple of patients were classed as having mild disease, several as having moderate disease and three as having acute severe colitis. Study-level results and caveats: Rectal repertoire features separated controls, mild-moderate and acute severe colitis patients; acute severe colitis showed reduced rectal diversity due to clonal expansions. With only a handful of individuals, the healthy control group was small. For technical reasons, substantially fewer templates were yielded by the blood samples of two patients, and these blood samples were excluded from blood-rectal overlap analysis. Repertoires were derived from total lymphocyte DNA, so rare subsets such as regulatory T cells may have patterns not reflected. Rectal pinch biopsies may have included blood-derived T cells, especially in patients with overt colitis. A couple of rectal CDR3 clonotypes were present in all ulcerative colitis patients and in none of the controls. Clonal overlap between a subject's own blood and rectum was significantly greater in ulcerative colitis patients than in controls, which suggests more T cell trafficking to inflamed tissue.

Rearranged CDR3 beta regions were amplified from genomic DNA with multiplex V and J primers using the immunoSEQ TRB Survey service. To keep sequencing depth the same across samples, survey-level depth of up to 500,000 reads per sample was applied. The libraries were purified and pooled, then sequenced using Illumina technology. The original methods were these. Productive clonality, sample overlap, pairwise scatters, CDR3 beta length, V/D/J gene usage and productiveness were assessed with immunoSEQ online tools. Calculated diversity was defined as the number of unique rearrangements divided by total templates times 100, and Shannon and Simpson indices were additionally computed. Principal component analysis was performed on Z-score normalized data with the R prcomp function and the ggbiplot package. Blood-rectal clonal overlap within each subject was quantified with Morisita's index. In its TCRdb copy, this immuneACCESS table keeps in-frame sequences only and misses some clones. Where compared with another copy, unresolved V genes explain less than half of these, and the others have no known cause. The V and J calls and clone size come from that table; D and trimming were worked out from the DNA. In all, the sample holds 20,000 to 25,000 clones, and roughly 70% of those were seen once. Of the sample, 15% to 17% is held by the ten largest clones.

A single count supports this clone. Its cognate antigen has yet to be identified. Nothing much larger sits one base from this clone, and base qualities are not available. During colonoscopy, one to two rectal pinch biopsies were obtained for research purposes. Before the diagnostic colonoscopy, none of the ulcerative colitis patients had been given any immunosuppressive medication. Before DNA isolation, rectal biopsies were subjected to proteinase K digestion. The Wizard kit (Promega) was used to extract genomic DNA from both blood and intestinal samples. The germline V gene (reference sequence) specifies MNHEY as CDR1 and SMNVEV as CDR2. The CDR3 goes from the cysteine to the phenylalanine over 13 residues. Only CDR3 DNA remains: 39 bases, in frame from the first base. The trim is 3 bases for V and 8 bases for J, with a gap of 13 bases between the germline ends.

The V and J genes are TRBV27 and TRBJ1-2; a confident D gene designation cannot be given. The origin of this receptor is a boy between 10 and 17 years old with severe ulcerative colitis. Sequenced material: gut tissue. In nucleotides, the sequence is TGTGCCAGCAGTTTTGGGCCTCCTGGGGGCTACACCTTC. The translation is CASSFGPPGGYTF.